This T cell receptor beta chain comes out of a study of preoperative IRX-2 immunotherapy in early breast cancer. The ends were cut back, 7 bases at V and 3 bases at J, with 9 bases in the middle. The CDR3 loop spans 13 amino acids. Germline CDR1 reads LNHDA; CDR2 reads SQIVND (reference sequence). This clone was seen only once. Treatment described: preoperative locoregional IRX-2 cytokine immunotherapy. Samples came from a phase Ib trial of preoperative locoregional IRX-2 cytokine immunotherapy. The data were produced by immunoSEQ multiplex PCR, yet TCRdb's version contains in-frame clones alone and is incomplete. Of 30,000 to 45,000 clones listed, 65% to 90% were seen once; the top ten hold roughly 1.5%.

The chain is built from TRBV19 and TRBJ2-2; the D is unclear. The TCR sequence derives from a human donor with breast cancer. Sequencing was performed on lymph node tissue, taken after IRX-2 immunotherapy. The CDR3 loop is CASNRADTGELFF. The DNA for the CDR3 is TGTGCCAGTAACCGGGCGGACACCGGGGAGCTGTTTTTT.